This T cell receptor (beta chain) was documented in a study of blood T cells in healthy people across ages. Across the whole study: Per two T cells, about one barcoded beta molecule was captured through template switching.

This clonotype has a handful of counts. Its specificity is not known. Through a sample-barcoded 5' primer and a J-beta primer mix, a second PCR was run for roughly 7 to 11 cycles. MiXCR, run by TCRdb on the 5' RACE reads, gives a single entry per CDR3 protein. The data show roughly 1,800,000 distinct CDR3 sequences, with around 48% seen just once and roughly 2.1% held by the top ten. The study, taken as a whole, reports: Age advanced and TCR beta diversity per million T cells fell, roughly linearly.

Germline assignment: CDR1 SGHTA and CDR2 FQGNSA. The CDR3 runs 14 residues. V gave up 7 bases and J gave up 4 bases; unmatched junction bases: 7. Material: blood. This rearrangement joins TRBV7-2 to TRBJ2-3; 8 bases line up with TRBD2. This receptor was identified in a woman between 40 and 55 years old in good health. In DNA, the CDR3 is TGTGCCAGCATTTCCGGGACTAGAGCAGATACGCAGTATTTT. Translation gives CASISGTRADTQYF.